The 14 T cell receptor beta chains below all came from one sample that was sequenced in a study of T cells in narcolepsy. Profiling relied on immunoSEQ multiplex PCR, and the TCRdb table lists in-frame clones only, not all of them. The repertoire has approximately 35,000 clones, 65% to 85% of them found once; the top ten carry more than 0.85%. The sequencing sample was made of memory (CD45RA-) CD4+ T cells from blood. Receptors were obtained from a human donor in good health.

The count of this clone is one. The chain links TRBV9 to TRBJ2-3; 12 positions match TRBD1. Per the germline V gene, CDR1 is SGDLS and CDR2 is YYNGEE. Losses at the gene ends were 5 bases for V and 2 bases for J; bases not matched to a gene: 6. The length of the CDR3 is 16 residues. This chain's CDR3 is CASSFWDRGPTDTQYF. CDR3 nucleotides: TGTGCCAGCAGTTTTTGGGACAGGGGGCCCACAGATACGCAGTATTTT.

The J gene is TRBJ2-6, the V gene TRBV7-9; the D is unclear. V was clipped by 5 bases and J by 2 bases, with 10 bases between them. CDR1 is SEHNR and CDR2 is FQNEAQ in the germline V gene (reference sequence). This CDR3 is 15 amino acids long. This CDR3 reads CASSHGQPGANVLTF. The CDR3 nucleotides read TGTGCCAGCAGCCACGGGCAGCCTGGGGCCAACGTCCTGACTTTC.

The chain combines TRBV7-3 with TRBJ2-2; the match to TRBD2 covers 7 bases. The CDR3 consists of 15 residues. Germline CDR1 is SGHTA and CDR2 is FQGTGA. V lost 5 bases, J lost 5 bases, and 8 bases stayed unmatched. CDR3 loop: CASSPGGRGTGELFF. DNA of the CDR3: TGTGCCAGCAGCCCGGGCGGGCGGGGGACCGGGGAGCTGTTTTTT.

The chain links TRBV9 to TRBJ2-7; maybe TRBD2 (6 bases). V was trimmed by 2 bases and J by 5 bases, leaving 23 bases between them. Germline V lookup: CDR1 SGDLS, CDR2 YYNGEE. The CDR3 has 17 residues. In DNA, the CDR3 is TGTGCCAGCAGCGTGGACCCTGGCGGGATGACTAAGGACGAGCAGTACTTC. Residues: CASSVDPGGMTKDEQYF.

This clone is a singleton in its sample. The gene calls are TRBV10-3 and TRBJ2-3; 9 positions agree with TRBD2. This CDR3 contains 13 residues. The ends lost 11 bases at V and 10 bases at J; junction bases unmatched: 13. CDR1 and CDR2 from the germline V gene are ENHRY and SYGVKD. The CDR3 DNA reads TGTGCCGTCACCGGGACTAGCCAGGAAGCGCAGTATTTT. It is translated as CAVTGTSQEAQYF.

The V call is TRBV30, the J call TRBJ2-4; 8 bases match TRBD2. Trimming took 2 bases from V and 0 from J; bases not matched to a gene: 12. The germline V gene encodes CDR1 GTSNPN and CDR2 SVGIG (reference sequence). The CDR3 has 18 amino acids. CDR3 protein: CAWSNSGNNYLAKNIQYF. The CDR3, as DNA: TGTGCCTGGAGTAATAGCGGGAACAACTACTTAGCCAAAAACATTCAGTACTTC. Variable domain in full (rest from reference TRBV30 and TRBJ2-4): SQTIHQWPATLVQPVGSPLSLECTVEGTSNPNLYWYRQAAGRGLQLLFYSVGIGQISSEVPQNLSASRPQDRQFILSSKKLLLSDSGFYLCAWSNSGNNYLAKNIQYFGAGTRLSVL.

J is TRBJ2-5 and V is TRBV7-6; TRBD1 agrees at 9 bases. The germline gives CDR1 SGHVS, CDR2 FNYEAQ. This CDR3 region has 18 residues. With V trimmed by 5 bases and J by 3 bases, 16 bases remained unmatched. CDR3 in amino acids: CASSRIGSRDRAEETQYF. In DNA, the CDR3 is TGTGCCAGCAGCAGAATCGGCTCAAGGGACAGGGCGGAAGAGACCCAGTACTTC.

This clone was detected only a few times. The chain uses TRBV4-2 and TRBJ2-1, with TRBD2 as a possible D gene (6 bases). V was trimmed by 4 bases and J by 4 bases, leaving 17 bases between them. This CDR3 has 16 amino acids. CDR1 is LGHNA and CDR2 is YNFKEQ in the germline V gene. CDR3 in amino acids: CASSPGNSGGYNEQFF. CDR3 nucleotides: TGTGCCAGCAGCCCAGGGAATAGCGGCGGGTACAATGAGCAGTTCTTC.

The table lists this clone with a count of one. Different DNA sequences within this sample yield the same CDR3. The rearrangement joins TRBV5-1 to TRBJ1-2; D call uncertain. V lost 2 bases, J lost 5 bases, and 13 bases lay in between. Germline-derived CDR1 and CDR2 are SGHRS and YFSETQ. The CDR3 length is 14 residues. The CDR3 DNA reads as TGCGCCAGCAGCTTAGAAGGTCCTGATTATGGCTACACCTTC. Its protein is CASSLEGPDYGYTF.

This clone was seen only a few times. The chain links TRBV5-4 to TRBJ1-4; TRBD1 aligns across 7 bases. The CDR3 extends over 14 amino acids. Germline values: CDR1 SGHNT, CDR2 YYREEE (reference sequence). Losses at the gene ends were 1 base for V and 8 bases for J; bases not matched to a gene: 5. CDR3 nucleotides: TGTGCCAGCAGCTTGAACAGGGGCCGCGAAAAACTGTTTTTT. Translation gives CASSLNRGREKLFF. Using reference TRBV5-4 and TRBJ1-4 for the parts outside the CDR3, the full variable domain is ETGVTQSPTHLIKTRGQQVTLRCSSQSGHNTVSWYQQALGQGPQFIFQYYREEENGRGNFPPRFSGLQFPNYSSELNVNALELDDSALYLCASSLNRGREKLFFGSGTQLSVL.

The CDR3 nucleotides read TGCGCCAGCAGCCAAGGGGCTAGCGGGGGGGCAGATACGCAGTATTTT. The encoded protein is CASSQGASGGADTQYF. This chain links TRBV4-3 with TRBJ2-3; TRBD2 agrees at 12 bases. The CDR3 has 16 amino acids. Looked up from germline, CDR1 is LGHNA and CDR2 is YSLEER. The junction had 3 bases not matched to a gene; V was cut back by 1 base and J by 4 bases.

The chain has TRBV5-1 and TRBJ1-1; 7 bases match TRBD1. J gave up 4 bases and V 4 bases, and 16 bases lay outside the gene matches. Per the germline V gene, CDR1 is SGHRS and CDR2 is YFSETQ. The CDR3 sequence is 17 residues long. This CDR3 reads CASSTQPQGVGSTEAFF. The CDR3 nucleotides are TGCGCCAGCAGCACCCAACCCCAGGGGGTCGGGAGCACTGAAGCTTTCTTT.

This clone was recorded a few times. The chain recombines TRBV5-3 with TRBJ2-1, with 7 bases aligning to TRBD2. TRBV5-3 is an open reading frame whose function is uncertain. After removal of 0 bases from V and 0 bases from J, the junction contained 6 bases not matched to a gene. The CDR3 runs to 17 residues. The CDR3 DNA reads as TGTGCCAGAAGCTTGGAAGTTCGGGGGGACTCCTACAATGAGCAGTTCTTC. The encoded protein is CARSLEVRGDSYNEQFF.

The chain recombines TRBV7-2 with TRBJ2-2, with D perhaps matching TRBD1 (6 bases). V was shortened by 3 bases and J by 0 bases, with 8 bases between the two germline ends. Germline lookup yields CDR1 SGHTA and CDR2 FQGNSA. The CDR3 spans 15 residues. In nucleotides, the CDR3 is TGTGCCAGCAGCTTTCGACAGGCGAACACCGGGGAGCTGTTTTTT. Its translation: CASSFRQANTGELFF.